The present entry profiles one T cell receptor beta chain with its context. The antigen it recognizes is unknown. No base qualities exist here, and no much larger clone lies one base off it. The immunoSEQ Assay was used to sequence TCR beta CDR3 regions from DNA. The original pipeline was this. To compute T cell density, TCR beta template counts were normalized to usable DNA, which was estimated by amplifying housekeeping genes. Using the preseqR package, richness was estimated by extrapolating to 120,000 templates for tissue samples and 400,000 templates for PBMC samples. Clonality was defined by subtracting Pielou's evenness from one. To identify tissue-enriched TCRs, differential abundance testing was run on productive amino-acid clonotypes with a minimum total count of 5 and an alpha of 0.1. The Jaccard Index and the Morisita Overlap Index were used to quantify repertoire overlap between compartments. GLIPH clustered TCR beta CDR3s with public tetramer-defined viral CDR3s; viral motifs required at least three viral sequences plus V-gene enrichment. Here the immuneACCESS table is served through TCRdb, limited to in-frame sequences with V and J called. Missing clones are a known gap in these copies; in checked studies unresolved V genes cover under half, and the rest lacks a known reason. The D gene and trimming were derived from the DNA, and the V and J assignments and clone size from that table. The sample profile shows some 2,500 clones; under 40% of them were found once. Together, the top ten hold around 12% of the sample.

At diagnosis, tumor, uninvolved tumor-adjacent lung and peripheral blood were collected and then preserved as a mix of FFPE and fresh-frozen material. The sample originates from a study of T cells in localized non-small cell lung cancer (dated by TCRdb to the early 2020s). Concerning the study at large: Comparing tumors with uninvolved tumor-adjacent lungs, the study looked at the T cell repertoires of hundreds of patients with early-stage NSCLC. Of the NSCLC patients, around 130 were male and approximately 110 were female, and the mean age was approximately 66 years. The cohort consisted of approximately 220 treatment-naive NSCLC patients whose localized lung tumors had been resected.

Summary of the overall study and its limitations: Because multi-region tumor sequencing was not done, intratumor heterogeneity could not be ruled out. Of the top 100 tumor clones, a median of roughly 56 were detected in paired uninvolved adjacent lung; 28 were also among that lung's top 100. The highest T cell clonality was observed in uninvolved tumor-adjacent lung, where clonality exceeded that of tumor, suggesting that antigenic responses were more focused in uninvolved tumor-adjacent lung. Higher blood T cell density associated with longer overall survival, while higher adjacent-lung clonality associated with shorter survival. Because the study design was exploratory, TCR variables were selected using unadjusted p-values without false-discovery rate correction.

The CDR3 numbers 13 residues from cysteine through phenylalanine. The kept DNA is CDR3 alone, 39 bases in frame from the first base. The junction carries 6 bases between V and J, which are trimmed by 2 bases and 1 base respectively. Taken from the germline V gene (reference sequence), the CDR1 and CDR2 loops are GTSNPN and SVGIG. The receptor chain draws on TRBV30 and TRBJ1-5, and perhaps TRBD1 as D gene, on 5 matching bases. The TCR comes from a male donor at least 60 years old with stage I squamous cell lung carcinoma. This material consisted of lung tumor tissue, taken before any cancer treatment. The CDR3 reads CAWSPGSNQPQHF. The sequence in DNA is TGTGCCTGGAGTCCAGGGAGCAATCAGCCCCAGCATTTT.